These 27 T cell receptor beta chains originate from one sample sequenced in a study of blood T cells in healthy people across ages (dated by TCRdb to about 2015). Library preparation employed 5' RACE. Sequencing used an Illumina HiSeq 2500. The second PCR ran for about 7 to 11 cycles and used a J-beta primer mix along with a sample-barcoded 5' primer. TCRdb trimmed public reads at Q25 via fastp, called clones via MiXCR and kept in-frame beta chains. Every distinct CDR3 protein forms one entry, paired with its most common genes and DNA. Across this sample there are more than 1,400,000 distinct CDR3 sequences, with around 39% seen only once. Clones ranked in the top ten supply 7.9% of the sample. Sequencing was performed on blood. The receptors come from a woman younger than 35 in good health.

The V gene is TRBV28, the J gene TRBJ1-2; no clear D. This CDR3 has 12 amino acids. Trimming cost V 6 bases and J 0 bases, with 5 bases left between them. In germline, CDR1 is MDHEN, CDR2 SYDVKM. The CDR3 region is CASRVTNYGYTF. The CDR3 DNA follows: TGTGCCAGCAGAGTGACTAACTATGGCTACACCTTC.

This clonotype was seen only a few times. The V gene is TRBV6-2 or TRBV6-3, the J gene TRBJ1-6; D not certain. Germline values: CDR1 MNHEY, CDR2 SVGEGT. The CDR3 is 13 residues long. Deletions cut 5 bases from V and 12 bases from J, with 14 bases between. CDR3 loop: CASSDGPSLPLHF. CDR3 nucleotides: TGTGCCAGCAGTGACGGACCATCATTACCCCTCCACTTT.

The table lists this clonotype with a few counts. This chain joins TRBV7-9 and TRBJ1-2; no clear D. CDR1 and CDR2 (germline): SEHNR, FQNEAQ (reference sequence). V was cut by 5 bases and J by 4 bases, with 11 bases left in between. This CDR3 is built from 13 residues. In nucleotides, the CDR3 is TGTGCCAGCAGCCTCAGTTCGACCTATGGCTACACCTTC. Protein sequence: CASSLSSTYGYTF.

This rearrangement joins TRBV28 to TRBJ2-3; D remains ambiguous. The V gene's germline CDR1 is MDHEN and CDR2 SYDVKM. Between the trimmed V and J ends, which lost 5 bases and 2 bases, there was a span of 11 bases. This CDR3 is built from 14 residues. CDR3 loop: CASSRPRFTDTQYF. Written as DNA, the CDR3 is TGTGCCAGCAGTCGCCCGCGTTTCACAGATACGCAGTATTTT.

The sample holds a few counts of this clonotype. The chain joins TRBV28 to TRBJ1-6, with a possible D match to TRBD1 (6 bases). Trimming left V 6 bases short and J 7 bases short, with 16 bases between. Germline V gives CDR1 MDHEN, CDR2 SYDVKM. The CDR3 loop spans 15 amino acids. CDR3 sequence: CASRPDLQGNSPLHF. The CDR3 nucleotides are TGTGCCAGCAGACCTGATCTACAGGGCAATTCACCCCTCCACTTT.

V is TRBV12-3 or TRBV12-4 and J is TRBJ1-5; D gene uncertain. V lost 6 bases and J 4 bases, leaving 13 bases between the germline ends. The CDR3 loop spans 14 amino acids. The CDR3 sequence is CASSPSMGNQPQHF. CDR3 DNA sequence: TGTGCCAGCAGCCCGTCGATGGGAAATCAGCCCCAGCATTTT.

This clonotype was recorded many times. The V and J genes are TRBV7-9 and TRBJ1-2; 8 positions match TRBD1. V trimming: 8 bases; J trimming: 8 bases; junction bases outside the gene matches: 4. The CDR3 has 11 residues. CDR1 and CDR2 (germline): SEHNR, FQNEAQ (reference sequence). The CDR3 region is CASVDRGGYTF. The CDR3 coding sequence is TGTGCCAGCGTCGACAGGGGCGGCTACACCTTC.

This sequence joins TRBV28 and TRBJ2-1; 12 bases line up with TRBD2. The germline CDR1 and CDR2 sequences are MDHEN and SYDVKM. The CDR3 is 15 residues long. V shed 6 bases and J 9 bases; nucleotides not matched to a gene: 9. The CDR3 reads CASSRLAGEGVEQFF. The CDR3 DNA reads as TGTGCCAGCAGCCGACTAGCGGGGGAAGGCGTTGAGCAGTTCTTC.

The chain recombines TRBV7-9 with TRBJ2-7; D uncertain. Trimming cost V 1 base and J 0 bases, with 10 bases left between them. Germline CDR1 SEHNR, CDR2 FQNEAQ (reference sequence). This CDR3 is built from 15 residues. The CDR3 nucleotides read TGTGCCAGCAGCTTAGTCAGCCTTCGCTCCTACGAGCAGTACTTC. This codes for CASSLVSLRSYEQYF.

This clonotype came up a few times. The chain is built from TRBV7-9 and TRBJ2-5, with D possibly matching TRBD1 (6 bases). The CDR3 has 15 residues. Germline loops: CDR1 SEHNR, CDR2 FQNEAQ (reference sequence). V shed 2 bases and J shed 5 bases, with 15 bases lying between them. The CDR3, as DNA: TGTGCCAGCAGCTTAACGTTCCAGGGGCTTGAGACCCAGTACTTC. Translating it yields CASSLTFQGLETQYF.

The V and J genes are TRBV20-1 and TRBJ1-6; D might be TRBD1 (6 bases). CDR1 is DFQATT and CDR2 is SNEGSKA in the germline V gene (reference sequence). V lost 2 bases to trimming and J lost 5 bases, with 13 bases between them. The CDR3 totals 15 residues. Written as DNA, the CDR3 is TGCAGTGCTAGAACCGGGGACACCAATAATTCACCCCTCCACTTT. Protein sequence: CSARTGDTNNSPLHF.

This sequence joins TRBV6-5 and TRBJ2-1; tentative D call: TRBD2 (6 bases). The germline V gene encodes CDR1 MNHEY and CDR2 SVGAGI. The CDR3 loop spans 14 amino acids. Trimming pared 7 bases from V and 4 bases from J, leaving 14 bases between. The CDR3 nucleotides read TGTGCCAGCACCCTAGGAGGGTTTTACAATGAGCAGTTCTTC. It specifies CASTLGGFYNEQFF.

The gene calls are TRBV4-1 and TRBJ2-1, with TRBD2 identical over 12 bases. With V trimmed by 2 bases and J by 9 bases, 5 bases remained unmatched. The length of the CDR3 is 15 residues. Germline CDR1 and CDR2: MGHRA and YSYEKL. The chain's CDR3 is CASSQPSGGATEQFF. Here the CDR3 DNA reads TGCGCCAGCAGCCAACCTAGCGGGGGGGCCACTGAGCAGTTCTTC.

V is TRBV20-1 and J is TRBJ1-2; 7 nucleotides line up with TRBD1. The ends lost 6 bases at V and 6 bases at J; junction bases unmatched: 16. The CDR3 has 15 amino acids. Per the germline V gene, CDR1 is DFQATT and CDR2 is SNEGSKA (reference sequence). The CDR3 DNA follows: TGCAGTGCGATACAAACAGGGGTGGGGAATCATGGCTACACCTTC. Its protein is CSAIQTGVGNHGYTF.

The chain is built from TRBV20-1 and TRBJ2-1; TRBD2 might be the D (6 bases). V was trimmed by 3 bases and J by 2 bases, leaving 11 bases between them. This CDR3 is 14 amino acids long. Germline lookup yields CDR1 DFQATT and CDR2 SNEGSKA (reference sequence). The CDR3 DNA follows: TGCAGTGCTAGGGGCGGCGGGGCCTACAATGAGCAGTTCTTC. Its protein is CSARGGGAYNEQFF.

The V call is TRBV20-1, the J call TRBJ1-2, with a possible D match to TRBD1 (5 bases). CDR3 length: 15 amino acids. From germline, CDR1 is DFQATT and CDR2 SNEGSKA (reference sequence). V lost 8 bases, J lost 0 bases, and 19 bases lay in between. The CDR3 coding sequence is TGCAGTACCGACCTGGAAAGGGGAACTAACTATGGCTACACCTTC. Its protein product is CSTDLERGTNYGYTF.

A remark on this clonotype: An end of the junction does not agree with germline; a read error may underlie this. The chain carries TRBV5-1 and TRBJ2-6; 8 nucleotides line up with TRBD1. There are 17 residues in the CDR3. In germline, CDR1 is SGHRS, CDR2 YFSETQ. The CDR3 DNA reads as TGCGCCAGCAGCCGCAGGCGGGGAACGACAGGGGCCAACGTCCCGACTTTC. Its protein is CASSRRRGTTGANVPTF.

This rearrangement joins TRBV7-8 to TRBJ2-4, with 10 bases fitting TRBD1. TRBJ2-7 explains the end of the DNA better; the J call may be wrong. Germline CDR1 and CDR2: SGHVS and FQNEAQ. The CDR3 contains 13 residues. The CDR3: CAISTGGFYEQYF. As DNA, the CDR3 is TGTGCCATCTCGACAGGGGGCTTTTACGAGCAGTACTTC.

This clonotype was observed a few times. This rearrangement joins TRBV7-2 to TRBJ2-3; possible D gene TRBD1, 6 bases. The CDR3 runs 16 residues. Germline loops: CDR1 SGHTA, CDR2 FQGNSA. The germline V and J ends were trimmed by 2 bases and 8 bases, with 20 bases remaining between them. The DNA for the CDR3 is TGTGCCAGCAGCTTACGGCGGACAGCCCCATCGAGTACGCAGTATTTT. Its protein product is CASSLRRTAPSSTQYF. The full variable domain, its missing parts supplied by reference TRBV7-2 and TRBJ2-3, is GAGVSQSPSNKVTEKGKDVELRCDPISGHTALYWYRQSLGQGLEFLIYFQGNSAPDKSGLPSDRFSAERTGGSVSTLTIQRTQQEDSAVYLCASSLRRTAPSSTQYFGPGTRLTVL.

This clonotype was counted only a few times. The V call is TRBV28, the J call TRBJ2-4; D may correspond to TRBD1 or TRBD2 (6 bases each). Germline loops: CDR1 MDHEN, CDR2 SYDVKM. This CDR3 spans 15 amino acids. Between the trimmed V and J ends, which lost 6 bases and 7 bases, there was a span of 19 bases. For the CDR3, the DNA is TGTGCCAGCAGGCCTCAAGGGAAAGGGGGGAACATTCAGTACTTC. It specifies CASRPQGKGGNIQYF.

This clonotype was detected a few times. The chain carries TRBV7-3 and TRBJ2-1; the match to TRBD2 covers 13 bases. After removal of 1 base from V and 6 bases from J, the junction contained 9 bases not matched to a gene. Germline lookup yields CDR1 SGHTA and CDR2 FQGTGA. The CDR3 extends over 18 amino acids. The CDR3 here is CASSLNPAGLAGSNEQFF. CDR3 nucleotides: TGTGCCAGCAGCTTAAATCCGGCGGGACTAGCGGGGTCCAATGAGCAGTTCTTC.

This rearrangement joins TRBV7-8 to TRBJ2-1; D is unclear. Trimming took 5 bases from V and 0 from J, leaving 14 bases between them. The CDR3 totals 16 residues. Germline assignment: CDR1 SGHVS and CDR2 FQNEAQ. CDR3 protein: CASSKFMVSSYNEQFF. The CDR3 DNA sequence: TGTGCCAGCAGCAAGTTTATGGTAAGCTCCTACAATGAGCAGTTCTTC.

This clonotype was counted only a few times. The rearrangement links TRBV6-4 to TRBJ2-1; possibly TRBD1 for D (6 bases). V was shortened by 1 base and J by 7 bases, with 14 bases between the two germline ends. Germline loops: CDR1 MRHNA, CDR2 SNTAGT. The CDR3 is made up of 15 amino acids. Here the CDR3 DNA reads TGTGCCAGCAGTGACTGGGACACCCCTAGAAATGAGCAGTTCTTC. Translating gives CASSDWDTPRNEQFF.

This rearrangement joins TRBV6-1 to TRBJ2-1, with a weak D call TRBD2 (6 bases). Germline V gives CDR1 MNHNS, CDR2 SASEGT. The V gene lost 7 bases and the J gene lost 3 bases, with 13 bases spanning the gap. The CDR3 is 14 residues long. The CDR3 loop reads CASTSSGVYNEQFF. The CDR3 DNA is TGTGCCAGCACCTCCTCGGGGGTCTACAATGAGCAGTTCTTC.

This clonotype has at least ten counts. The gene calls are TRBV24-1 and TRBJ2-5, with D maybe TRBD1 (5 bases). The germline CDR1 and CDR2 sequences are KGHDR and SFDVKD. This CDR3 spans 14 amino acids. The ends were cut back, 9 bases at V and 1 base at J, with 14 bases in the middle. In nucleotides, the CDR3 is TGTGCCACCTCAAGAGACAGAACCCAAGAGACCCAGTACTTC. Residues: CATSRDRTQETQYF.

The rearrangement links TRBV7-9 to TRBJ2-1; D remains ambiguous. The CDR3 runs to 14 residues. Germline V gene sequence: CDR1 SEHNR, CDR2 FQNEAQ (reference sequence). Trimming left V 2 bases short and J 5 bases short, with 10 bases between. The CDR3 loop reads CASSLLRLHNEQFF. Written as DNA, the CDR3 is TGTGCCAGCAGCTTACTACGCCTCCACAATGAGCAGTTCTTC.

The chain is built from TRBV9 and TRBJ2-5; D is tentatively TRBD1 or TRBD2 (7 bases each). The end of the DNA is better explained by TRBJ2-7, so the J call may be wrong. The CDR3 is 14 amino acids. The germline V gene encodes CDR1 SGDLS and CDR2 YYNGEE. The CDR3 DNA is TGTGCCAGCAGCGTAGGGGGAGGGGGCTGCGAGCAGTACTTC. It codes for CASSVGGGGCEQYF.